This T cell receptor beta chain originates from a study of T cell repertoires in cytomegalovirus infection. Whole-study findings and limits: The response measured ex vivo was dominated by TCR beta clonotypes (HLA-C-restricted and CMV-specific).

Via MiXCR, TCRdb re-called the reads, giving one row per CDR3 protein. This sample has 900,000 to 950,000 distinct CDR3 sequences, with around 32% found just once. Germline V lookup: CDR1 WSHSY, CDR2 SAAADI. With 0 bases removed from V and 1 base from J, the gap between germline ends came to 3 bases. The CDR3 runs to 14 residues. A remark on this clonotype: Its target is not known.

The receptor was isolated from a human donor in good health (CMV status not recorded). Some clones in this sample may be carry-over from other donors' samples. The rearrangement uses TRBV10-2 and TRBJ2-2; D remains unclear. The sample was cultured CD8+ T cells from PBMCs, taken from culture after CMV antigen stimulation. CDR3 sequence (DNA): TGCGCCAGCAGTGAGTCGTTGAACACCGGGGAGCTGTTTTTT. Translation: CASSESLNTGELFF.